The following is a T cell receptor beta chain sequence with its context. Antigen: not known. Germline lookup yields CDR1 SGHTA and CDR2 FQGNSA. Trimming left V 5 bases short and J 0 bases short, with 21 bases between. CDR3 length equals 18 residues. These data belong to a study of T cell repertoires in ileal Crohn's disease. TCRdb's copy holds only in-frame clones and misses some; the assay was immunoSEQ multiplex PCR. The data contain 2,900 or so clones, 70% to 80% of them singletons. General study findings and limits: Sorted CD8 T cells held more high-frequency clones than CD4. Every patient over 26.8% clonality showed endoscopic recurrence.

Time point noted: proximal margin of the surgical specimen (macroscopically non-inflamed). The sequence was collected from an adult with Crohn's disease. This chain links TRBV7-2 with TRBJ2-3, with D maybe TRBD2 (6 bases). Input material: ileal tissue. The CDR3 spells CASSPTPPSATSTDTQYF. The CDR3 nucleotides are TGTGCCAGCAGCCCTACCCCACCTAGCGCCACTAGCACAGATACGCAGTATTTT.